This entry features one T cell receptor (beta chain) sequence. The V and J ends lost 4 bases and 0 bases respectively, with 6 bases between them. This CDR3 is built from 13 residues. The germline V gene has CDR1 SGHVS and CDR2 FQNEAQ. This entry belongs to a study of blood T cell repertoires in COVID-19. For the study at large: The samples span acute and convalescent COVID-19 from the United States, Italy and Spain.

TCRdb keeps only in-frame clones here, not all; method: immunoSEQ multiplex PCR. The sample has approximately 96,000 clones, approximately 84% seen once. This TCR derives from a woman older than 75 with acute or convalescent COVID-19. The sequencing input was peripheral blood. The chain employs TRBV7-8 and TRBJ1-2, with D unclear. The CDR3: CASSSRANYGYTF. CDR3 DNA sequence: TGTGCCAGCAGCTCTCGAGCTAACTATGGCTACACCTTC. Using reference TRBV7-8 and TRBJ1-2 for the parts outside the CDR3, the full variable domain is GAGVSQSPRYKVAKRGQDVALRCDPISGHVSLFWYQQALGQGPEFLTYFQNEAQLDKSGLPSDRFFAERPEGSVSTLKIQRTQQEDSAVYLCASSSRANYGYTFGSGTRLTVV.